This T cell receptor beta chain was recovered during a study of early T cells in non-severe SARS-CoV-2 infection. Study summary: Chains stayed unpaired after sequencing of bulk RNA from unsorted whole blood.

This clonotype was picked up many times. Its matching antigen is unknown. Individual cDNA molecules received unique molecular identifiers during library preparation. MiXCR, applied by TCRdb to the 5' RACE reads, yields one record per CDR3 protein. The data contain under 60,000 distinct CDR3 sequences, about 13% of them singletons. Study-wide results and caveats: Anti-spike CD8 specificities were favored by VDJdb matching, whose results missed private and CD4 specificities.

The sequencing input was whole blood. The receptor comes from an adult who was a healthcare worker with PCR-confirmed SARS-CoV-2 infection or an uninfected control (not recorded which).

CDR3 residues: CASSVTPTGEAFF. The CDR3 coding sequence is TGTGCCAGCAGCGTAACACCGACTGGGGAAGCTTTCTTT. The rearrangement uses TRBV9 and TRBJ1-1; D gene ambiguous. The CDR3 spans 13 residues. Between the trimmed V and J ends, which lost 1 base and 8 bases, there was a span of 12 bases. The germline CDR1 and CDR2 sequences are SGDLS and YYNGEE.